The 26 T cell receptor beta chains below were found in one sample sequenced in a study of T cells after yellow fever vaccination. TCRdb re-analysed the 5' RACE reads in MiXCR, keeping a single row per CDR3 protein. The table lists over 250,000 distinct CDR3 sequences, around 5.2% of them singletons. The specimen was CD4+ T cells sorted from PBMCs, collected on the day of the yellow fever booster vaccination. These receptors originate from a man aged 18-30 years who received the YFV17D yellow fever vaccine.

The sample holds many counts of this clonotype. This chain joins TRBV6-6 and TRBJ2-1, with 9 positions matching TRBD1. The CDR3 has 14 amino acids. Losses at the gene ends were 6 bases for V and 7 bases for J; bases not matched to a gene: 7. Germline CDR1 reads MNHNY; CDR2 reads SVGAGI (reference sequence). CDR3 nucleotide sequence: TGTGCCAGCAGGCTCTCCGGGACAGGGAATGAGCAGTTCTTC. Amino acid sequence: CASRLSGTGNEQFF.

The table lists this clonotype with many counts. V usage is TRBV12-3 or TRBV12-4 and J usage is TRBJ2-3; a possible D gene is TRBD1 (6 bases). Trimming removed 3 bases from V and 0 bases from J, with 13 bases in between. This CDR3 comprises 16 residues. CDR3 in DNA: TGTGCCAGCAGTTTGGATTTACAGGGTAGCACAGATACGCAGTATTTT. This translates into CASSLDLQGSTDTQYF.

This clonotype was counted at least ten times. The J gene is TRBJ2-3, the V gene TRBV7-8; D may be TRBD1 (6 bases). The V end lost 0 bases, the J end lost 0 bases, and 10 bases lay between the germline ends. Germline loops: CDR1 SGHVS, CDR2 FQNEAQ. The CDR3 contains 16 residues. CDR3: CASSLAHQGSTDTQYF. The CDR3 region has the DNA TGTGCCAGCAGCTTAGCCCATCAGGGGAGCACAGATACGCAGTATTTT.

This clonotype was detected ten times or more. The chain links TRBV5-4 to TRBJ2-1; 7 nucleotides match TRBD1. The length of the CDR3 is 18 residues. Unmatched junction bases numbered 15, after V lost 3 bases and J lost 3 bases. Germline loops: CDR1 SGHNT, CDR2 YYREEE (reference sequence). The CDR3 sequence: CASSWDSPAVASYNEQFF. The CDR3 nucleotides are TGTGCCAGCAGCTGGGACAGCCCGGCCGTCGCGAGCTACAATGAGCAGTTCTTC.

The V call is TRBV28, the J call TRBJ2-7; D unclear. The CDR3 is made up of 11 amino acids. CDR1 is MDHEN, CDR2 SYDVKM, per germline. In nucleotides, the CDR3 is TGTGCGGTGAGCAGTTCATACGAGCAGTACGTC. Its protein is CAVSSSYEQYV.

This clonotype was observed at least ten times. V gene TRBV25-1 combines with J gene TRBJ2-2; D not resolved. V lost 4 bases to trimming and J lost 2 bases, with 11 bases between them. The CDR3 totals 15 residues. Germline loops: CDR1 MGHDK, CDR2 SYGVNS. The CDR3 nucleotides read TGTGCCAGCAGTGTTATCGGGTACAACACCGGGGAGCTGTTTTTT. Amino acid sequence: CASSVIGYNTGELFF. Full variable domain (missing parts from reference TRBV25-1 and TRBJ2-2): EADIYQTPRYLVIGTGKKITLECSQTMGHDKMYWYQQDPGMELHLIHYSYGVNSTEKGDLSSESTVSRIRTEHFPLTLESARPSHTSQYLCASSVIGYNTGELFFGEGSRLTVL.

This clonotype appeared a few times. This rearrangement joins TRBV6-5 to TRBJ1-1; 7 nucleotides agree with TRBD1. V lost 5 bases, J lost 6 bases, and 6 bases stayed unmatched. Germline CDR1 MNHEY, CDR2 SVGAGI. The CDR3 extends over 13 amino acids. The CDR3 DNA is TGTGCCAGCAGTAGGGACAGCTGGGCTGAAGCTTTCTTT. This encodes CASSRDSWAEAFF.

This clonotype was observed at least ten times. The J gene is TRBJ1-1, the V gene TRBV4-1, with no clear D. The V gene lost 1 base and the J gene lost 4 bases, with 10 bases spanning the gap. The CDR3 loop spans 14 amino acids. The V gene's germline CDR1 is MGHRA and CDR2 YSYEKL. The CDR3 DNA reads TGCGCCAGCAGCCAAGGGGTGTGGGTCACTGAAGCTTTCTTT. Its protein is CASSQGVWVTEAFF.

This clonotype occurred a few times. The CDR3 region is CASSLEVGNTGELFF. As DNA, the CDR3 is TGTGCCAGCAGTTTAGAGGTGGGGAACACCGGGGAGCTGTTTTTT. The V gene is TRBV12-3 or TRBV12-4, the J gene TRBJ2-2; no clear D gene. The CDR3 is 15 amino acids. The V end lost 1 base, the J end lost 1 base, and 7 bases lay between the germline ends.

This clonotype has just a few counts. The chain joins TRBV28 to TRBJ2-5, with D unresolved. Germline loops: CDR1 MDHEN, CDR2 SYDVKM. Between the trimmed V and J ends, which lost 7 bases and 7 bases, there was a span of 16 bases. CDR3 length: 13 residues. Here the CDR3 DNA reads TGTGCCAGCACCGAGAGTCAGATGGGGACCCAGTACTTC. Its translation: CASTESQMGTQYF.

The chain has TRBV11-2 and TRBJ2-5; D not resolved. V was trimmed by 3 bases and J by 3 bases, leaving 5 bases between them. The germline V gene has CDR1 SGHAT and CDR2 FQNNGV. This CDR3 region has 12 residues. The CDR3 sequence: CASSFWEETQYF. DNA for the CDR3: TGTGCCAGCAGCTTTTGGGAAGAGACCCAGTACTTC.

This clonotype was detected only a few times. The V and J genes are TRBV5-6 and TRBJ2-5; D may be TRBD1 or TRBD2 (5 bases each). The CDR3 covers 13 residues. V lost 2 bases to trimming and J lost 3 bases, with 8 bases between them. CDR1 is SGHDT and CDR2 is YYEEEE in the germline V gene. CDR3 nucleotide sequence: TGTGCCAGCAGCTTCGGGGCGAAAGAGACCCAGTACTTC. Translated, it gives CASSFGAKETQYF.

This clonotype was recorded a few times. The chain links TRBV20-1 to TRBJ1-4, with 12 bases lining up with TRBD1. There are 19 residues in the CDR3. Germline values: CDR1 DFQATT, CDR2 SNEGSKA (reference sequence). The J segment lost 4 bases and the V segment lost 3 bases, leaving 15 bases of the junction unmatched. CDR3 region: CSARSLPGQGAGGNEKLFF. DNA for the CDR3: TGCAGTGCTAGGAGCCTCCCGGGACAGGGGGCAGGGGGTAATGAAAAACTGTTTTTT.

The CDR3 DNA reads TGCAGCGTTGAGGGGGCCTGGGAAGGGACCCAGTACTTC. Its translation is CSVEGAWEGTQYF. J is TRBJ2-5 and V is TRBV29-1, with D possibly matching TRBD1 (6 bases). Germline V CDR1 and CDR2: SQVTM, ANQGSEA. The V gene lost 3 bases and the J gene lost 7 bases, with 15 bases spanning the gap. CDR3 size: 13 residues.

This clonotype has a count of ten or more. This chain joins TRBV20-1 and TRBJ2-5; a possible D gene is TRBD2 (6 bases). The germline V gene has CDR1 DFQATT and CDR2 SNEGSKA (reference sequence). The V end lost 2 bases, the J end lost 5 bases, and 9 bases lay between the germline ends. The CDR3 spans 12 residues. The CDR3 DNA reads TGCAGTGCTAGACGGGGGAGCGAGACCCAGTACTTC. It codes for CSARRGSETQYF.

This clonotype has only a few counts. The chain employs TRBV2 and TRBJ2-4; D gene unclear. V gave up 3 bases and J gave up 0 bases, with 6 bases separating them. Germline CDR1 is SNHLY and CDR2 is FYNNEI. The CDR3 has 14 amino acids. The CDR3 here is CASSDRIAKNIQYF. The DNA of the CDR3 is TGTGCCAGCAGTGACAGAATAGCCAAAAACATTCAGTACTTC.

The chain couples TRBV12-3 or TRBV12-4 to TRBJ1-4; D remains ambiguous. The CDR3 is 15 residues long. V shed 3 bases and J shed 3 bases, with 11 bases lying between them. The CDR3 reads CASSFGQVANEKLFF. The CDR3 DNA sequence: TGTGCCAGCAGTTTTGGCCAGGTGGCTAATGAAAAACTGTTTTTT.

This clonotype was counted ten times or more. CDR3 DNA: TGTGCCAGCAGGTCTAGCGGGGGCAATGAGCAGTTCTTC. Protein sequence: CASRSSGGNEQFF. The V gene is TRBV7-2, the J gene TRBJ2-1; TRBD2 aligns across 10 bases. Germline trimming cut 6 bases from V and 6 bases from J; bases unmatched to any gene: 2. This CDR3 comprises 13 residues. In germline, CDR1 is SGHTA, CDR2 FQGNSA.

This clonotype has ten or more counts. The chain has TRBV28 and TRBJ1-2; unclear D gene. CDR3 length equals 12 residues. From germline, CDR1 is MDHEN and CDR2 SYDVKM. V was cut by 3 bases and J by 8 bases, with 10 bases left in between. The CDR3 is CASSLHGSGYTF. The CDR3, as DNA: TGTGCCAGCAGTTTGCACGGGAGCGGCTACACCTTC.

This clonotype was recorded many times. The chain couples TRBV12-3 or TRBV12-4 to TRBJ2-1; D is possibly TRBD2 (6 bases). The CDR3 sequence is 12 residues long. The ends were cut back, 5 bases at V and 12 bases at J, with 14 bases in the middle. The DNA for the CDR3 is TGTGCCAGCAGTCCCGGAGGGCAAATGCAGTTCTTC. It encodes CASSPGGQMQFF.

In its sample, this clonotype was seen many times. V usage is TRBV7-2 and J usage is TRBJ2-7; weak D call: TRBD2 (6 bases). CDR3 size: 14 residues. The germline gives CDR1 SGHTA, CDR2 FQGNSA. V shed 5 bases and J shed 3 bases, with 14 bases lying between them. The CDR3 coding sequence is TGTGCCAGCAGCCAGGGACTCGTATACTACGAGCAGTACTTC. Its protein product is CASSQGLVYYEQYF.

V is TRBV12-3 or TRBV12-4 and J is TRBJ1-2; no definite D call. V lost 8 bases, J lost 1 base, and 2 bases lay in between. This CDR3 contains 10 residues. The CDR3 is CASGNYGYTF. Written as DNA, the CDR3 is TGTGCCAGCGGTAACTATGGCTACACCTTC.

This clonotype was observed at least ten times. The genes are TRBV7-2 and TRBJ2-1; D perhaps matches TRBD1 (6 bases). The germline gives CDR1 SGHTA, CDR2 FQGNSA. The V and J ends lost 2 bases and 2 bases respectively, with 10 bases between them. The CDR3 has 15 amino acids. CDR3 in amino acids: CASSLRGTTYNEQFF. DNA for the CDR3: TGTGCCAGCAGCTTAAGGGGGACAACCTACAATGAGCAGTTCTTC.

The sample holds many counts of this clonotype. The CDR3 coding sequence is TGCGCCAGTCGGGGCCTAACAGTGAACACTGAAGCTTTCTTT. This translates into CASRGLTVNTEAFF. The chain recombines TRBV4-1 with TRBJ1-1, with D perhaps TRBD1 (5 bases). Looked up from germline, CDR1 is MGHRA and CDR2 is YSYEKL. This CDR3 is built from 14 residues. V lost 9 bases to trimming and J lost 0 bases, with 14 bases between them.

This clonotype has only a few counts. V and J are TRBV15 and TRBJ1-5, with 9 bases lining up with TRBD1. CDR1 and CDR2 from the germline V gene are LNHNV and YYDKDF (reference sequence). Trimming at V came to 6 bases and at J to 0 bases, leaving 3 bases not matched to a gene. The CDR3 length is 15 residues. Here the CDR3 DNA reads TGTGCCACCAGGGTACAGGGGGCTAGCAATCAGCCCCAGCATTTT. Encoded protein: CATRVQGASNQPQHF.

In this sample, this clonotype turned up once. CDR3: CASSLAPLKDTQYF. The CDR3 nucleotides are TGTGCCAGCAGCTTGGCTCCCCTTAAAGATACGCAGTATTTT. The V call is TRBV5-6, the J call TRBJ2-3; unclear D gene. V was cut by 0 bases and J by 5 bases, with 10 bases left in between. Germline loops: CDR1 SGHDT, CDR2 YYEEEE. CDR3 length: 14 residues.